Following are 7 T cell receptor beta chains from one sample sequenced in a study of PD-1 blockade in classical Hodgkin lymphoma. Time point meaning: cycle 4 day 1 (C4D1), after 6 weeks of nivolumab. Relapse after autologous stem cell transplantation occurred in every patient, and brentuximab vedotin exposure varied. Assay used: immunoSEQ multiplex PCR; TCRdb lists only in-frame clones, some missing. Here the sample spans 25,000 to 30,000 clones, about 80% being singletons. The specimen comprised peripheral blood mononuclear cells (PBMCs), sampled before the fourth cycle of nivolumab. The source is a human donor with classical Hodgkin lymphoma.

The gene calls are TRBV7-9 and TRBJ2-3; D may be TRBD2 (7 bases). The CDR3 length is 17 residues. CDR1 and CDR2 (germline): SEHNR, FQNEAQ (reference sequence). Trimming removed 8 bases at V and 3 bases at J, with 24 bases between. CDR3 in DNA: TGTGCCAGCCACGCTACCCTGGGGGGGGCAAAAACAGATACGCAGTATTTT. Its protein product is CASHATLGGAKTDTQYF.

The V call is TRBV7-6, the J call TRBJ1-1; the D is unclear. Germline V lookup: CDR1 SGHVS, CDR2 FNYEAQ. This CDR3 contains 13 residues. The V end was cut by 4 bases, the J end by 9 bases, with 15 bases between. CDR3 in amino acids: CASSSPGGKKAFF. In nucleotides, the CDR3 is TGTGCCAGCAGCTCCCCGGGCGGTAAAAAAGCTTTCTTT.

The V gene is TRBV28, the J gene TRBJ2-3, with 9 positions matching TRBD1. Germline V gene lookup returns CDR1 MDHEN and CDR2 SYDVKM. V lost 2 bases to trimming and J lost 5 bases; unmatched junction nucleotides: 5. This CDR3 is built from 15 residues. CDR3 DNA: TGTGCCAGCAGTTTAACACAGGGGGCTCAAGATACGCAGTATTTT. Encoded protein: CASSLTQGAQDTQYF.

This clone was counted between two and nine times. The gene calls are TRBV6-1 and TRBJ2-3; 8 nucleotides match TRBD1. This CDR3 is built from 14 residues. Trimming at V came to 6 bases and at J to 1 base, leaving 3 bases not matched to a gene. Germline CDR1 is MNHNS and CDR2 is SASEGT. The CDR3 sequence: CASRSTGGTDTQYF. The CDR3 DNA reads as TGTGCCAGCAGATCGACAGGGGGCACAGATACGCAGTATTTT.

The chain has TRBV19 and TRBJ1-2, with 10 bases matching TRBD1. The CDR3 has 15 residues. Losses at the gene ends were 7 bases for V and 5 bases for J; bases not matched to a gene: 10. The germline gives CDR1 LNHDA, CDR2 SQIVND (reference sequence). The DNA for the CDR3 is TGTGCCAGTACCATCGGACAGGGGGGACTTTATGGCTACACCTTC. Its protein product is CASTIGQGGLYGYTF.

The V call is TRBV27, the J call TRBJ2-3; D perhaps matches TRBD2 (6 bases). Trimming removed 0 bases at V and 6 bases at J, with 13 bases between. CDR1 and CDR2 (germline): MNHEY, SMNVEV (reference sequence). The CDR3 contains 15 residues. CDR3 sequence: CASSLSPGGLDTQYF. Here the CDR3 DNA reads TGTGCCAGCAGTTTATCGCCCGGGGGTTTGGATACGCAGTATTTT.

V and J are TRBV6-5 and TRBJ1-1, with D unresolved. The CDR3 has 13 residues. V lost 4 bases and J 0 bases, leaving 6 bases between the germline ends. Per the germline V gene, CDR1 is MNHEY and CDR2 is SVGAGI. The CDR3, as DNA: TGTGCCAGCAGTTCGGACTTGAACACTGAAGCTTTCTTT. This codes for CASSSDLNTEAFF.